This TCR beta chain was sequenced in a study of blood T cells in healthy people across ages. Peripheral blood, around 9.4 milliliters per donor, was collected. This clonotype was detected ten times or more. Trimming removed 4 bases at V and 0 bases at J, with 7 bases between. The CDR3 runs to 13 residues. CDR1 is MNHEY, CDR2 SMNVEV, per germline (reference sequence). The use of a sample-barcoded 5' primer and a J-beta primer mix characterized a second PCR of roughly 7 to 11 cycles. Each cDNA molecule received a tag from a template-switch adaptor that had 12 random nucleotides. Every sample gave at least 2.5 million paired-end reads containing CDR3. TCRdb independently ran MiXCR on the 5' RACE reads; one entry per CDR3 protein. The sample consists of 800,000 to 950,000 distinct CDR3 sequences, roughly 43% of them appearing once.

The sequencing sample was made of blood. The TCR was taken from a man between 25 and 39 years old in good health. V is TRBV27 and J is TRBJ2-7, with a tentative D call TRBD2 (6 bases). DNA for the CDR3: TGTGCCAGCAGTTCGGGGGACTCCTACGAGCAGTACTTC. The encoded protein is CASSSGDSYEQYF.